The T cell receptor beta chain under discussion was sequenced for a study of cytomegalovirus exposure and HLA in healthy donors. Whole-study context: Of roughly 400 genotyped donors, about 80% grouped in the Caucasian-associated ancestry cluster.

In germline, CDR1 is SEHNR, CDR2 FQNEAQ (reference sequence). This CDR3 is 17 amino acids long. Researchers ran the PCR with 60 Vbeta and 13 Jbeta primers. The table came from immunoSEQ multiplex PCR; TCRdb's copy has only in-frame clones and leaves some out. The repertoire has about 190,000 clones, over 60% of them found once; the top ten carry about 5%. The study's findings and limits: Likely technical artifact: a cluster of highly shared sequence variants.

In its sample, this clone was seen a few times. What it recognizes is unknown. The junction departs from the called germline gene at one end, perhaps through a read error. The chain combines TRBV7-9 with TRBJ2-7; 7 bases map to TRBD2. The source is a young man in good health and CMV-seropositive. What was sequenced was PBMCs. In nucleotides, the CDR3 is TGTTCCAGCAGCTGGGAGGGAGGGTCACTTATCTCCTACGAGCAGTACTTC. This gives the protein CSSSWEGGSLISYEQYF.